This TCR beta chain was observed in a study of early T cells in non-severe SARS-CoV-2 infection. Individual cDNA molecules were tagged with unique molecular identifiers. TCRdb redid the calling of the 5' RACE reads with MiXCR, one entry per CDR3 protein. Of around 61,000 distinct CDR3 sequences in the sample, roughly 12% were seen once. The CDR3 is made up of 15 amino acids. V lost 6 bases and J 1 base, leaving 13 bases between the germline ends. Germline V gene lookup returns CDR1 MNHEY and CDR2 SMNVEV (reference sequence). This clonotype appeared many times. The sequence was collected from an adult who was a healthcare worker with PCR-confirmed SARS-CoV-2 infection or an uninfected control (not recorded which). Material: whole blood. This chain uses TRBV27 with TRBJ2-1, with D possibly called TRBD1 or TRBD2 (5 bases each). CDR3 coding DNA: TGTGCCAGCAGCAGGGAGATGGGATCCTACAATGAGCAGTTCTTC. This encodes CASSREMGSYNEQFF.